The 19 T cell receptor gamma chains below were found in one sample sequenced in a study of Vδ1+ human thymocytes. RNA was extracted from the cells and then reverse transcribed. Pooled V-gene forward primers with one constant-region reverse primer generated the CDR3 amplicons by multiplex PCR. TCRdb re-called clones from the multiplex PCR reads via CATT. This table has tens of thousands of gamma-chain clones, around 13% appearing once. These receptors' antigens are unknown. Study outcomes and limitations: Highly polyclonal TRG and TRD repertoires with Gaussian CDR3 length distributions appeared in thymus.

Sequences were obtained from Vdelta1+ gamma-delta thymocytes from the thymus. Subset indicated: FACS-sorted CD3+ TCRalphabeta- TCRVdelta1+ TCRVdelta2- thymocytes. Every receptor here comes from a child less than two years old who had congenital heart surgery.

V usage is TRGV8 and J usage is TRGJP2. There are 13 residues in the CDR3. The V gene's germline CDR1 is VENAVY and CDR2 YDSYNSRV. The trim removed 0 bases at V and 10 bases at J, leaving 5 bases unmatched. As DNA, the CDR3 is TGTGCCACCTGGGATAGGGAGAGTTGGATCAAGACGTTT. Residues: CATWDRESWIKTF.

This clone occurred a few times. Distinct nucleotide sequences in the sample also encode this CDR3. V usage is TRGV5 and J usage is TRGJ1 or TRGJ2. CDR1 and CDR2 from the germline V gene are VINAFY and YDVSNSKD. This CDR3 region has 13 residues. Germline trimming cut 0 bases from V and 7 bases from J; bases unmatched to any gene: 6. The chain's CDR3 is CATWDRLYYKKLF. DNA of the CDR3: TGTGCCACCTGGGACAGGCTATACTATAAGAAACTCTTT.

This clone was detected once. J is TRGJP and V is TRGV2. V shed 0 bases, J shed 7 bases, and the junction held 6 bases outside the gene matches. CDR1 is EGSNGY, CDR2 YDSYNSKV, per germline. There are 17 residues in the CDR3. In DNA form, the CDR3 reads TGTGCCACCTGGGACGGGCTTGTGGAGTTGGGCAAAAAAATCAAGGTATTT. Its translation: CATWDGLVELGKKIKVF.

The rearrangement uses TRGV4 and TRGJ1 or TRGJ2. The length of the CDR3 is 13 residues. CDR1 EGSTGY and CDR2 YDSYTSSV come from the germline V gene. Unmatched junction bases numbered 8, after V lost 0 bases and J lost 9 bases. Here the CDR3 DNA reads TGTGCCACCTGGGATGGGGGGCATGGTAAGAAACTCTTT. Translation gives CATWDGGHGKKLF.

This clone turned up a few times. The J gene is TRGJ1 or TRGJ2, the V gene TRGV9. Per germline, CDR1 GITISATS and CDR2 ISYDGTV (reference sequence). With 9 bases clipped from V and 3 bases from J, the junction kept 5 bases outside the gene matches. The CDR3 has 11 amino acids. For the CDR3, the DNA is TGTGCCTTGCCCCTTTATTATAAGAAACTCTTT. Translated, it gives CALPLYYKKLF.

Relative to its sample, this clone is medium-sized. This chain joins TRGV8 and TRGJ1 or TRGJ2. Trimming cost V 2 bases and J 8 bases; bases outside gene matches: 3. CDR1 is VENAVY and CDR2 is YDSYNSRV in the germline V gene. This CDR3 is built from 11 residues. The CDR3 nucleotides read TGTGCCACCTGGGATAAACATAAGAAACTCTTT. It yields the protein CATWDKHKKLF.

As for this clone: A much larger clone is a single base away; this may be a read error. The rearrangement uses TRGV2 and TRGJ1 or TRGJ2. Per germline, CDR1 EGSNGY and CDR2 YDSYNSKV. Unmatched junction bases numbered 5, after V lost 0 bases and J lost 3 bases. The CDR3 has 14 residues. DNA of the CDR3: TGTGCCACCTGGGACGGGCGGTGTTATTATAAGAAACTCTTT. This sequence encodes CATWDGRCYYKKLF.

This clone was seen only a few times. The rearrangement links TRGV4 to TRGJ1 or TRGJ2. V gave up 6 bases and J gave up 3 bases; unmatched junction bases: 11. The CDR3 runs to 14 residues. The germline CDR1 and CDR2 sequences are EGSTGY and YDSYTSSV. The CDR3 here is CATWKPEFYYKKLF. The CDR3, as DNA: TGTGCCACCTGGAAGCCGGAGTTTTATTATAAGAAACTCTTT.

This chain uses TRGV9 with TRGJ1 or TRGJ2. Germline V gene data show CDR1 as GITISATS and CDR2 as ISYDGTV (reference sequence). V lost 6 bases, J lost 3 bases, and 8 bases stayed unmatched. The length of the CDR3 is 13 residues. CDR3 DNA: TGTGCCTTGTGGCCCACTCCTTATTATAAGAAACTCTTT. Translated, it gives CALWPTPYYKKLF.

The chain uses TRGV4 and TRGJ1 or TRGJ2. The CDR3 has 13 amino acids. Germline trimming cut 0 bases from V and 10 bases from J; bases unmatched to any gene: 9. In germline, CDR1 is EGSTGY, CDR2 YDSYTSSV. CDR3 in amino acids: CATWDGPGVKKLF. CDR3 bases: TGTGCCACCTGGGATGGGCCGGGGGTGAAGAAACTCTTT.

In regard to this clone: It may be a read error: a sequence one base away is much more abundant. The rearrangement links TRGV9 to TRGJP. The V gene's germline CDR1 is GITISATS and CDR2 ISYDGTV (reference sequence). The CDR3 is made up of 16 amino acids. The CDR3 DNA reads TGTGCCTTGTGGGAGGTGCAAAAGTTGGGCAAAAAAATCAAGGTATTT. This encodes CALWEVQKLGKKIKVF.

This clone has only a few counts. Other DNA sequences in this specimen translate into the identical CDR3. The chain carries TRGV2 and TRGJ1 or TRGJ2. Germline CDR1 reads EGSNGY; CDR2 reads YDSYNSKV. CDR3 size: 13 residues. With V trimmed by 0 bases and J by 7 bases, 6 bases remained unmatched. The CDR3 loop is CATWDGPGYKKLF. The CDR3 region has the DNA TGTGCCACCTGGGACGGGCCTGGGTATAAGAAACTCTTT.

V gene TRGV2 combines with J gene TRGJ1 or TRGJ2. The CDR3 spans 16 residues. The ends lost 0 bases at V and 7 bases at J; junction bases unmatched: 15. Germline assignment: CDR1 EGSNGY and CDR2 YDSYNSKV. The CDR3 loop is CATWDGPDGVRYKKLF. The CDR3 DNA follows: TGTGCCACCTGGGACGGGCCGGATGGTGTTAGGTATAAGAAACTCTTT.

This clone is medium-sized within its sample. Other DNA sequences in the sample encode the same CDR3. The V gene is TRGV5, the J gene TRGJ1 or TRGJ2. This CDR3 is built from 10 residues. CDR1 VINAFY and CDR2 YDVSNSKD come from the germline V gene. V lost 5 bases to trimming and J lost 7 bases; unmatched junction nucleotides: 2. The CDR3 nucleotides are TGTGCCACCTGGGGATATAAGAAACTCTTT. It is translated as CATWGYKKLF.

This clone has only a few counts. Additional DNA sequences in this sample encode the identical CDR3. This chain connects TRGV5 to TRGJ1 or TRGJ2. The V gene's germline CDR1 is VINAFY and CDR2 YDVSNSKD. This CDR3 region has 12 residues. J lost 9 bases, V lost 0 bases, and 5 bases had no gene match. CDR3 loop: CATWDRPGKKLF. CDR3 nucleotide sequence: TGTGCCACCTGGGACAGGCCCGGTAAGAAACTCTTT.

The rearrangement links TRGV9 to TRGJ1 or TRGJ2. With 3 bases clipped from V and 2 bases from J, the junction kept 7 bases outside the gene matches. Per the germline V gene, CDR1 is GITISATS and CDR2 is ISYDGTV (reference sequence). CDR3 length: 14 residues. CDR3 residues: CALWELLDYYKKLF. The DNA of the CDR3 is TGTGCCTTGTGGGAGTTGTTGGATTATTATAAGAAACTCTTT.

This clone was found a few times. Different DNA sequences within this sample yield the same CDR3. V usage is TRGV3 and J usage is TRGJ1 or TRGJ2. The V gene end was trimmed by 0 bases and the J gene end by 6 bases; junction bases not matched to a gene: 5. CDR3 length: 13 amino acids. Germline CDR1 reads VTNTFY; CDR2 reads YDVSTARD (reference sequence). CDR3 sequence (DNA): TGTGCCACCTGGGACAGGCTCGGTTATAAGAAACTCTTT. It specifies CATWDRLGYKKLF.

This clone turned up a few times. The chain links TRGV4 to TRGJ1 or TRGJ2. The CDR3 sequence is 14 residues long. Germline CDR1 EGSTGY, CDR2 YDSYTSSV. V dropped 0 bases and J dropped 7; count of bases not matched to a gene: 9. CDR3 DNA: TGTGCCACCTGGGATGGGCCCATCGTGTATAAGAAACTCTTT. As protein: CATWDGPIVYKKLF.

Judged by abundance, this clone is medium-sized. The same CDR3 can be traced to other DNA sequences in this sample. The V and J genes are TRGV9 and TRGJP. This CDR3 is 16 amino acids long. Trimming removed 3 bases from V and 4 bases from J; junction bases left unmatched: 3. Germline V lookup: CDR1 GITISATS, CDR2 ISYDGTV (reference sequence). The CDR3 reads CALWEIQELGKKIKVF. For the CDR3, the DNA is TGTGCCTTGTGGGAGATCCAAGAGTTGGGCAAAAAAATCAAGGTATTT.